This TCR beta chain was sequenced for a study of control samples from healthy donors and cancer patients. Method: immunoSEQ multiplex PCR; TCRdb's copy keeps in-frame clones and lacks some. Among 85,000 to 110,000 clones listed, 85% to 90% were seen once. Trimming took off 5 bases at V and 3 bases at J, with 10 bases between the two ends. The germline V gene has CDR1 SGHAT and CDR2 FQNNGV. This CDR3 comprises 13 residues. V gene TRBV11-2 combines with J gene TRBJ1-1; D is unresolved. The sample taken for sequencing was PBMCs. The source is a man in his 60s with lung cancer. The CDR3 nucleotides are TGTGCCAGCAGCGTCACGAGGGACACTGAAGCTTTCTTT. Its protein is CASSVTRDTEAFF. Complete variable domain (other parts from reference TRBV11-2 and TRBJ1-1): EAGVAQSPRYKIIEKRQSVAFWCNPISGHATLYWYQQILGQGPKLLIQFQNNGVVDDSQLPKDRFSAERLKGVDSTLKIQPAKLEDSAVYLCASSVTRDTEAFFGQGTRLTVV.